One and the same sample provided the 5 T cell receptor beta chains below, sequenced in a study of cytomegalovirus exposure and HLA in healthy donors. Using immunoSEQ multiplex PCR, the repertoire was profiled, and TCRdb retains in-frame clones only, with some absent. The data hold tens of thousands of clones, with around 93% observed a single time. The sequenced material came from PBMCs. Receptors were obtained from a man between 18 and 29 years old in good health and CMV-seronegative.

V usage is TRBV12-5 and J usage is TRBJ1-4; D is possibly TRBD1 (5 bases). Trimming shortened V by 7 bases and J by 8 bases, and 14 bases separated the two germline ends. The CDR3 is made up of 13 amino acids. Germline loops: CDR1 LGHNT, CDR2 FRNRAP. This CDR3 is CASVFVKGEKLFF. The CDR3 DNA reads as TGTGCTAGTGTTTTCGTGAAGGGGGAAAAACTGTTTTTT.

The gene calls are TRBV2 and TRBJ2-3; 8 bases line up with TRBD2. Germline CDR1 SNHLY, CDR2 FYNNEI. The J segment lost 0 bases and the V segment lost 3 bases, leaving 2 bases of the junction unmatched. There are 15 residues in the CDR3. DNA for the CDR3: TGTGCCAGCAGTGATATAGCGGGAAGCACAGATACGCAGTATTTT. Translating it yields CASSDIAGSTDTQYF.

The V gene is TRBV10-3, the J gene TRBJ2-3, with TRBD2 matching over 9 bases. This CDR3 spans 18 amino acids. From germline, CDR1 is ENHRY and CDR2 SYGVKD. The V gene end was trimmed by 6 bases and the J gene end by 0 bases; junction bases not matched to a gene: 13. The chain's CDR3 is CAIRRLAATYPSTDTQYF. DNA of the CDR3: TGTGCCATCAGGCGACTAGCGGCCACCTACCCTAGCACAGATACGCAGTATTTT.

DNA of the CDR3: TGTGCCTGGAGCGCCTTGGGAGGGGCTTACGAGCAGTACTTC. Protein: CAWSALGGAYEQYF. The rearrangement uses TRBV30 and TRBJ2-7, with TRBD2 identical over 7 bases. Germline V gene lookup returns CDR1 GTSNPN and CDR2 SVGIG (reference sequence). There are 14 residues in the CDR3. The J segment lost 4 bases and the V segment lost 3 bases, leaving 9 bases of the junction unmatched.

This clone has only one observation. The gene calls are TRBV7-9 and TRBJ1-2; D gene uncertain. The V end was cut by 1 base, the J end by 1 base, with 10 bases between. CDR3 length: 15 amino acids. CDR1 is SEHNR and CDR2 is FQNEAQ in the germline V gene (reference sequence). Here the CDR3 reads CASSLEAGNNYGYTF. CDR3 coding DNA: TGTGCCAGCAGCTTAGAAGCGGGAAATAACTATGGCTACACCTTC.